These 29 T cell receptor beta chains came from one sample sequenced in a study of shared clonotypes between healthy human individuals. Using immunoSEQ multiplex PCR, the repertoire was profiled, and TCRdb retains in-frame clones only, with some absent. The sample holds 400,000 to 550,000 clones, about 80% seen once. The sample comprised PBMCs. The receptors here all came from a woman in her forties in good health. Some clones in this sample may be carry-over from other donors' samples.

CDR3 residues: CATRTGPNQPQHF. The DNA of the CDR3 is TGTGCCACGAGGACAGGCCCTAATCAGCCCCAGCATTTT. This chain connects TRBV6-1 to TRBJ1-5; TRBD1 aligns across 7 bases. CDR3 size: 13 residues. Germline CDR1 reads MNHNS; CDR2 reads SASEGT. The ends lost 10 bases at V and 4 bases at J; junction bases unmatched: 7.

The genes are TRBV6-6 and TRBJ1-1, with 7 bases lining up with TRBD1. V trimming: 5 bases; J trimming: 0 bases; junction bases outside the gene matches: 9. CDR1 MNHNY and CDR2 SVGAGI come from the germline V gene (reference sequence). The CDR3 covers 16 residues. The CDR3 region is CASSPPRGEVNTEAFF. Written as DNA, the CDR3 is TGTGCCAGCAGTCCCCCCAGGGGGGAGGTGAACACTGAAGCTTTCTTT.

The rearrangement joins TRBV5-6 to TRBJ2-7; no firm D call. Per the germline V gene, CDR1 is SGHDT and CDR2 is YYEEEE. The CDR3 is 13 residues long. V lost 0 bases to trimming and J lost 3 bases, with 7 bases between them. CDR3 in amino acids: CASSLGQHYEQYF. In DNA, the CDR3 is TGTGCCAGCAGCTTGGGCCAGCACTACGAGCAGTACTTC.

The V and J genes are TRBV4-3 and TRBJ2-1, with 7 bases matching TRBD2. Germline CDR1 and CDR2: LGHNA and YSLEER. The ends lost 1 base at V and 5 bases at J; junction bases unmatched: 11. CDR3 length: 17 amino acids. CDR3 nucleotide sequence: TGCGCCAGCAGCCAAGGGTTGGGCGGGAGCTTGCACAATGAGCAGTTCTTC. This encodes CASSQGLGGSLHNEQFF.

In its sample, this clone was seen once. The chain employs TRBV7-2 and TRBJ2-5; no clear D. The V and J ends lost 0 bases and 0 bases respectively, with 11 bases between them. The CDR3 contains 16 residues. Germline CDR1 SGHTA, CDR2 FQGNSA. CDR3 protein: CASSLAMFGYQETQYF. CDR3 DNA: TGTGCCAGCAGCTTAGCGATGTTCGGGTACCAAGAGACCCAGTACTTC.

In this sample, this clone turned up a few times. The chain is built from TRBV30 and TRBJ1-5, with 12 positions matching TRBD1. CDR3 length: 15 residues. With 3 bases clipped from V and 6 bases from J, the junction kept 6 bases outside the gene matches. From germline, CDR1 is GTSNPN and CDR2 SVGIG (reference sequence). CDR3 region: CAWSPRDRGLQPQHF. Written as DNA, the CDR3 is TGTGCCTGGAGCCCCCGGGACAGGGGGCTTCAGCCCCAGCATTTT. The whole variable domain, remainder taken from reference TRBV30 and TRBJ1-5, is SQTIHQWPATLVQPVGSPLSLECTVEGTSNPNLYWYRQAAGRGLQLLFYSVGIGQISSEVPQNLSASRPQDRQFILSSKKLLLSDSGFYLCAWSPRDRGLQPQHFGDGTRLSIL.

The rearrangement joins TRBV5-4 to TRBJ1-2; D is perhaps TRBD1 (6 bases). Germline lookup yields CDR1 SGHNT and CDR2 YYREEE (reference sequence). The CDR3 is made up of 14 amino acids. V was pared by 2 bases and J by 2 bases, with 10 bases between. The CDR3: CASSFGGPNYGYTF. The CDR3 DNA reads TGTGCCAGCAGCTTCGGGGGGCCAAACTATGGCTACACCTTC. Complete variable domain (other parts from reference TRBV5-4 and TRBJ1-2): ETGVTQSPTHLIKTRGQQVTLRCSSQSGHNTVSWYQQALGQGPQFIFQYYREEENGRGNFPPRFSGLQFPNYSSELNVNALELDDSALYLCASSFGGPNYGYTFGSGTRLTVV.

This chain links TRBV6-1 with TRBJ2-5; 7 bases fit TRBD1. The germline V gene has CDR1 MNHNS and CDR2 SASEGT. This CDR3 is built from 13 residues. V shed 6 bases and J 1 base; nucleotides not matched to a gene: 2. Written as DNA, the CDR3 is TGTGCCAGCAGAGGGACAGCCCAAGAGACCCAGTACTTC. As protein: CASRGTAQETQYF.

CDR3 residues: CSVQPSGANVLTF. The CDR3 nucleotides read TGCAGCGTCCAGCCCTCTGGGGCCAACGTCCTGACTTTC. This sequence joins TRBV29-1 and TRBJ2-6; the D is unclear. The V end was cut by 6 bases, the J end by 0 bases, with 6 bases between. Per the germline V gene, CDR1 is SQVTM and CDR2 is ANQGSEA. This CDR3 region has 13 residues.

For the CDR3, the DNA is TGTGCCAGCAGCCTCGGACTAGCGGTACCCTACGAGCAGTACTTC. Amino acid sequence: CASSLGLAVPYEQYF. The chain recombines TRBV7-9 with TRBJ2-7; 10 bases fit TRBD2. The CDR3 sequence is 15 residues long. The germline V gene encodes CDR1 SEHNR and CDR2 FQNEAQ (reference sequence). V lost 5 bases, J lost 2 bases, and 6 bases stayed unmatched.

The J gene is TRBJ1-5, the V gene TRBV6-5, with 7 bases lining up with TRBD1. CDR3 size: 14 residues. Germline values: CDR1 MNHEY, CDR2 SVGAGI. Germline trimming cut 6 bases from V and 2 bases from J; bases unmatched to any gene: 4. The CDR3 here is CASRRTGGNQPQHF. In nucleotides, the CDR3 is TGTGCCAGCAGGCGGACAGGCGGCAATCAGCCCCAGCATTTT.

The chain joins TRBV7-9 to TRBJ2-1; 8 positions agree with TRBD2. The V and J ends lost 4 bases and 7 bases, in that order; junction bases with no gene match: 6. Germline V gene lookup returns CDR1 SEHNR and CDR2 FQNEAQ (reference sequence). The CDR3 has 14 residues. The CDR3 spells CASSSGLARNEQFF. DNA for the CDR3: TGTGCCAGCAGCTCAGGACTAGCTCGTAATGAGCAGTTCTTC.

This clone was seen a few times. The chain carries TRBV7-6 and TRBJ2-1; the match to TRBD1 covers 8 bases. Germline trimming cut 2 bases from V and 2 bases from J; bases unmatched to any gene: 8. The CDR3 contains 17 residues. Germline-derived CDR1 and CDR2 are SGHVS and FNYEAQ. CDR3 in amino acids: CASSLKTGVYAYNEQFF. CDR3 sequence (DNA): TGTGCCAGCAGCTTAAAGACAGGGGTTTATGCCTACAATGAGCAGTTCTTC.

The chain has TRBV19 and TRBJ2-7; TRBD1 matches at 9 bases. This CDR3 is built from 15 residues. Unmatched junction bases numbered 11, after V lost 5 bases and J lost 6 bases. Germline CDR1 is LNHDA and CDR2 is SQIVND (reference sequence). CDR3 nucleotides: TGTGCCAGTAGTGGTCCGGGACAGGGATTCAGCGAGCAGTACTTC. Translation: CASSGPGQGFSEQYF.

This chain's CDR3 is CASSSPDSSGRFYEQYF. CDR3 nucleotide sequence: TGTGCCAGCAGTTCCCCTGACTCTAGCGGGAGGTTCTACGAGCAGTACTTC. This rearrangement joins TRBV28 to TRBJ2-5; TRBD2 matches at 11 bases. The DNA matches TRBJ2-7 better at its end, which makes the J call doubtful. The CDR3 has 17 amino acids. Germline CDR1 reads MDHEN; CDR2 reads SYDVKM.

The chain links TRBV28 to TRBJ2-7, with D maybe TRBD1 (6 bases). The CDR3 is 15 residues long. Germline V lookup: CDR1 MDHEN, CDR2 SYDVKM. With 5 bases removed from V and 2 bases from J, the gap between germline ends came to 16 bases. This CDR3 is CASSNRAPAPYEQYF. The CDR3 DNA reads TGTGCCAGCAGTAACAGGGCACCAGCACCCTACGAGCAGTACTTC.

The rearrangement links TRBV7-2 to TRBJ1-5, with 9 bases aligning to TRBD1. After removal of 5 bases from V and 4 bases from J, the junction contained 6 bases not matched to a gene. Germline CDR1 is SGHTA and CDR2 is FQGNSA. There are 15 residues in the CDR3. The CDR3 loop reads CASSLGQGRNQPQHF. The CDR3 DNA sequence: TGTGCCAGCAGCCTCGGACAGGGGAGGAATCAGCCCCAGCATTTT.

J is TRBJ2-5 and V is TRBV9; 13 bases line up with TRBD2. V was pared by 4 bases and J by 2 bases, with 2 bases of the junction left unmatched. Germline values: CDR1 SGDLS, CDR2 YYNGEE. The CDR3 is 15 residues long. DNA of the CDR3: TGTGCCAGCAGCCTACTAGCGGGAGGGCAAGAGACCCAGTACTTC. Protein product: CASSLLAGGQETQYF.

The DNA for the CDR3 is TGTGCCAGCAGCCCGACAGGGGTTCATTTAATTCAGCCCCAGCATTTT. It is translated as CASSPTGVHLIQPQHF. The chain is built from TRBV7-2 and TRBJ1-5; the match to TRBD1 covers 8 bases. The CDR3 is made up of 16 amino acids. Germline CDR1 SGHTA, CDR2 FQGNSA. Germline trimming cut 5 bases from V and 6 bases from J; bases unmatched to any gene: 12.

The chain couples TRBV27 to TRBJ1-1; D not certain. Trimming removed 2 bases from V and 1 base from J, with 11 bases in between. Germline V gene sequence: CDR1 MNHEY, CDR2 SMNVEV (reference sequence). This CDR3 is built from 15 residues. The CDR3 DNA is TGTGCCAGCAGTTTAAGTATGTCGGGGAACACTGAAGCTTTCTTT. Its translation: CASSLSMSGNTEAFF.

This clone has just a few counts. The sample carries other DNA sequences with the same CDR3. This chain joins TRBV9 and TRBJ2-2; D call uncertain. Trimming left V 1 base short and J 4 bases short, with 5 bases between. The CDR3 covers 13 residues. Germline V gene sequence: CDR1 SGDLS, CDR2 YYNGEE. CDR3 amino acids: CASSVSVTGELFF. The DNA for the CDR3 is TGTGCCAGCAGCGTAAGCGTCACCGGGGAGCTGTTTTTT.

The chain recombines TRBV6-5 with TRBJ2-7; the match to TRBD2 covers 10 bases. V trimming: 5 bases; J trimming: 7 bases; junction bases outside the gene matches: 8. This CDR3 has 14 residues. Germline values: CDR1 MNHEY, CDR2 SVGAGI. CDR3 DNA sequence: TGTGCCAGCAGTCAAACTAGCGGGACTGGAGAGCAGTACTTC. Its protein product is CASSQTSGTGEQYF.

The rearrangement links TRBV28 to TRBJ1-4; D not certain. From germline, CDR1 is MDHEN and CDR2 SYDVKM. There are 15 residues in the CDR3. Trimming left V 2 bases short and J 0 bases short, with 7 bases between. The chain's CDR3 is CASSLELATNEKLFF. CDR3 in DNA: TGTGCCAGCAGTTTAGAACTGGCAACTAATGAAAAACTGTTTTTT.

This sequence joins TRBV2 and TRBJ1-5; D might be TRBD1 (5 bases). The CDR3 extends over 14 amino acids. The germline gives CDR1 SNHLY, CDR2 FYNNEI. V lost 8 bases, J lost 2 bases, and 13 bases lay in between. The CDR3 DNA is TGTGCCAGCTCTGCGGGGCAGGGCAATCAGCCCCAGCATTTT. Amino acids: CASSAGQGNQPQHF.

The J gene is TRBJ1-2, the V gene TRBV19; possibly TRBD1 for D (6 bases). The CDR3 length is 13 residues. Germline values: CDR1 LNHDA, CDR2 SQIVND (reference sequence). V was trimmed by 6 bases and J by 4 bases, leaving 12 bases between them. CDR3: CASSPGQSYGYTF. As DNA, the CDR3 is TGTGCCAGTAGCCCCGGACAGTCCTATGGCTACACCTTC.

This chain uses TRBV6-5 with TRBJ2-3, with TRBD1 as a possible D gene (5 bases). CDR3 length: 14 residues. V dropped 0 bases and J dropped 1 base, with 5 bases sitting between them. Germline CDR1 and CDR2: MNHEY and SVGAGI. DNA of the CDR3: TGTGCCAGCAGTTACTCAGGGGGCACAGATACGCAGTATTTT. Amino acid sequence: CASSYSGGTDTQYF.

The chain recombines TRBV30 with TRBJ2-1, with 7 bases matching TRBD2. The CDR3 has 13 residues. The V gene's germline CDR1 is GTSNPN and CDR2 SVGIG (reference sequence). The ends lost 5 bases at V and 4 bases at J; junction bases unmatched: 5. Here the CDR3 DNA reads TGTGCCTGGTCCCGGACTAGATACAATGAGCAGTTCTTC. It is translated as CAWSRTRYNEQFF.

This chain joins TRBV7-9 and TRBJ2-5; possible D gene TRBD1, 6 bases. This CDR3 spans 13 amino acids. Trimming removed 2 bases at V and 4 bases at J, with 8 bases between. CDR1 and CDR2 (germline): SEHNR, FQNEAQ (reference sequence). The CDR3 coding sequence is TGTGCCAGCAGCTTATCCAGGGGAGAGACCCAGTACTTC. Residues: CASSLSRGETQYF.

The CDR3 DNA follows: TGTGCCAGCAGCTTAGCGCTGCAGCTAGCGGGAGGAATCAATGAGCAGTTCTTC. Its protein is CASSLALQLAGGINEQFF. The chain combines TRBV7-9 with TRBJ2-1; 11 nucleotides match TRBD2. The germline V gene encodes CDR1 SEHNR and CDR2 FQNEAQ (reference sequence). The CDR3 loop spans 18 amino acids. With V trimmed by 0 bases and J by 6 bases, 10 bases remained unmatched.